The 23 T cell receptor beta chains below were found in one sample sequenced in a study of blood T cell repertoires in COVID-19. Profiled with immunoSEQ multiplex PCR; TCRdb holds only in-frame clones, not every one. In the table there are tens of thousands of clones, approximately 80% of which are singletons. Sequencing was done on a sample of peripheral blood. These receptor sequences come from a man older than 75 with COVID-19, enrolled during active disease.

The rearrangement links TRBV6-5 to TRBJ1-1, with D maybe TRBD1 (6 bases). Per the germline V gene, CDR1 is MNHEY and CDR2 is SVGAGI. Trimming removed 9 bases from V and 1 base from J, with 6 bases in between. CDR3 length: 11 residues. Written as DNA, the CDR3 is TGTGCCAGACAGGGGAACACTGAAGCTTTCTTT. Its translation: CARQGNTEAFF.

V usage is TRBV29-1 and J usage is TRBJ2-3; the D gene is possibly TRBD1 (6 bases). V lost 7 bases to trimming and J lost 2 bases, with 22 bases between them. This CDR3 is 16 amino acids long. Germline CDR1 reads SQVTM; CDR2 reads ANQGSEA. CDR3 DNA: TGCAGCGCGACCCCCGGGGCAGGGGTTATCACAGATACGCAGTATTTT. As protein: CSATPGAGVITDTQYF.

The chain combines TRBV2 with TRBJ2-1; possibly TRBD1 for D (5 bases). V was trimmed by 1 base and J by 4 bases, leaving 8 bases between them. The CDR3 is 14 amino acids. In germline, CDR1 is SNHLY, CDR2 FYNNEI. CDR3 bases: TGTGCCAGCAGTGAAGGGACATATTACAATGAGCAGTTCTTC. Translated: CASSEGTYYNEQFF. The variable domain in full, with the rest retrieved from reference TRBV2 and TRBJ2-1, is EPEVTQTPSHQVTQMGQEVILRCVPISNHLYFYWYRQILGQKVEFLVSFYNNEISEKSEIFDDQFSVERPDGSNFTLKIRSTKLEDSAMYFCASSEGTYYNEQFFGPGTRLTVL.

The V and J genes are TRBV29-1 and TRBJ1-5, with D possibly matching TRBD1 (5 bases). The CDR3 is 12 amino acids. In germline, CDR1 is SQVTM, CDR2 ANQGSEA. V was pared by 4 bases and J by 2 bases, with 6 bases between. CDR3 loop: CSVVRGNQPQHF. The DNA for the CDR3 is TGCAGCGTTGTCAGGGGCAATCAGCCCCAGCATTTT.

In this sample, this clone turned up once. The chain couples TRBV6-6 to TRBJ2-2; D is possibly TRBD2 (5 bases). The CDR3 length is 11 residues. Trimming removed 8 bases at V and 10 bases at J, with 11 bases between. Germline CDR1 and CDR2: MNHNY and SVGAGI (reference sequence). The CDR3 region is CASGGSTELFF. The CDR3 bases are TGTGCCAGCGGTGGGAGTACGGAGCTGTTTTTT.

This sequence joins TRBV6-2 or TRBV6-3 and TRBJ2-6, with TRBD1 as a possible D gene (6 bases). The CDR3 length is 17 residues. The V gene lost 4 bases and the J gene lost 0 bases, with 13 bases spanning the gap. Looked up from germline, CDR1 is MNHEY and CDR2 is SVGEGT. CDR3 nucleotide sequence: TGTGCCAGCAGTTCCGCGGACAGAAGCTCTGGGGCCAACGTCCTGACTTTC. This gives the protein CASSSADRSSGANVLTF.

V and J are TRBV11-3 and TRBJ1-1, with TRBD1 identical over 7 bases. Germline CDR1 reads SGHNT; CDR2 reads YENEEA. This CDR3 spans 18 amino acids. V dropped 1 base and J dropped 10; count of bases not matched to a gene: 21. CDR3 loop: CASSLGRQGGFIPAGAFF. Here the CDR3 DNA reads TGTGCCAGCAGCTTAGGGAGACAGGGCGGGTTTATCCCAGCTGGAGCTTTCTTT.

Here the CDR3 reads CASSTTRDTEAFF. DNA of the CDR3: TGTGCCAGTAGTACCACTAGGGACACTGAAGCTTTCTTT. This chain joins TRBV19 and TRBJ1-1; D gene uncertain. Trimming shortened V by 4 bases and J by 3 bases, and 9 bases separated the two germline ends. The CDR3 covers 13 residues. The germline V gene encodes CDR1 LNHDA and CDR2 SQIVND (reference sequence).

The genes are TRBV19 and TRBJ1-6; 8 bases align to TRBD1. The CDR3 covers 15 residues. Trimming cost V 6 bases and J 4 bases; bases outside gene matches: 5. CDR1 is LNHDA, CDR2 SQIVND, per germline (reference sequence). The DNA for the CDR3 is TGTGCCAGTAGCCCGACAGGGGCTTATAATTCACCCCTCCACTTT. This translates into CASSPTGAYNSPLHF.

This clone was counted a few times. The chain links TRBV15 to TRBJ2-2; TRBD2 matches 10 bases. The CDR3 length is 16 residues. Germline lookup yields CDR1 LNHNV and CDR2 YYDKDF (reference sequence). V lost 4 bases, J lost 3 bases, and 5 bases stayed unmatched. The CDR3 loop is CATSTLAGVHTGELFF. In DNA form, the CDR3 reads TGTGCCACCAGCACCCTAGCGGGAGTACACACCGGGGAGCTGTTTTTT.

The rearrangement uses TRBV6-2 or TRBV6-3 and TRBJ2-7; TRBD1 agrees at 7 bases. CDR3 size: 14 residues. Germline values: CDR1 MNHEY, CDR2 SVGEGT. V lost 5 bases and J lost 0; bases outside the gene matches: 4. CDR3 sequence reads: CASSLTGRSYEQYF. Written as DNA, the CDR3 is TGTGCCAGCAGTCTGACAGGGCGCTCCTACGAGCAGTACTTC.

Here the CDR3 reads CASSLDVIYRENSYTF. DNA of the CDR3: TGTGCCAGCAGCTTGGACGTAATTTACAGGGAGAATAGCTACACCTTC. This chain uses TRBV5-5 with TRBJ1-2; perhaps TRBD1 as D (6 bases). V was cut by 0 bases and J by 9 bases, with 21 bases left in between. Germline lookup yields CDR1 SGHKS and CDR2 YYEKEE (reference sequence). This CDR3 spans 16 amino acids.

The CDR3 protein is CASSLGVKTSGNNEQFF. The CDR3, as DNA: TGTGCCAGCAGCTTGGGGGTAAAGACTAGCGGGAACAATGAGCAGTTCTTC. The V and J genes are TRBV7-9 and TRBJ2-1; 11 bases match TRBD2. The CDR3 is 17 amino acids. The trim removed 3 bases at V and 5 bases at J, leaving 9 bases unmatched. Per the germline V gene, CDR1 is SEHNR and CDR2 is FQNEAQ (reference sequence). Together with reference TRBV7-9 and TRBJ2-1, the CDR3 gives the full variable domain: DTGVSQNPRHKITKRGQNVTFRCDPISEHNRLYWYRQTLGQGPEFLTYFQNEAQLEKSRLLSDRFSAERPKGSFSTLEIQRTEQGDSAMYLCASSLGVKTSGNNEQFFGPGTRLTVL.

This chain uses TRBV3-1 (or the pseudogene TRBV3-2) with TRBJ1-5; no clear D. CDR1 is LGHDT, CDR2 YNNKEL, per germline (reference sequence). V was clipped by 1 base and J by 6 bases, with 10 bases between them. This CDR3 has 14 amino acids. CDR3 DNA: TGTGCCAGCAGCCAAGCCGCCCGGGGTCAGCCCCAGCATTTT. This gives the protein CASSQAARGQPQHF.

This rearrangement joins TRBV2 to TRBJ2-3, with D possibly TRBD1 on 5 matching bases. Germline V CDR1 and CDR2: SNHLY, FYNNEI. V was trimmed by 5 bases and J by 0 bases, leaving 12 bases between them. The CDR3 is 15 amino acids. The CDR3 DNA sequence: TGTGCCAGCAGTTTTGACAGCCAAAGCACAGATACGCAGTATTTT. Translation: CASSFDSQSTDTQYF.

The rearrangement uses TRBV9 and TRBJ2-1; TRBD2 aligns across 16 bases. This CDR3 spans 17 amino acids. Germline trimming cut 4 bases from V and 8 bases from J; bases unmatched to any gene: 9. The germline V gene encodes CDR1 SGDLS and CDR2 YYNGEE. CDR3 sequence: CASSPRGLAGGPYEQFF. In nucleotides, the CDR3 is TGTGCCAGCAGCCCCCGGGGACTAGCGGGGGGGCCGTATGAGCAGTTCTTC.

The CDR3 coding sequence is TGCGCCAGCAGCACCGGGACAGGGGGCGTCGCGGGCTACACCTTC. Translation gives CASSTGTGGVAGYTF. The rearrangement joins TRBV5-1 to TRBJ1-2; TRBD1 matches 12 bases. CDR3 length equals 15 residues. Looked up from germline, CDR1 is SGHRS and CDR2 is YFSETQ. V trimming: 4 bases; J trimming: 8 bases; junction bases outside the gene matches: 9.

This clone has a single count. This sequence joins TRBV4-2 and TRBJ1-1; possibly TRBD1 for D (5 bases). Looked up from germline, CDR1 is LGHNA and CDR2 is YNFKEQ. Trimming removed 3 bases from V and 10 bases from J, with 15 bases in between. The CDR3 is 13 amino acids. CDR3 amino acids: CASSQVRDGRAFF. The CDR3 DNA reads TGTGCCAGCAGCCAGGTCCGGGACGGGAGAGCTTTCTTT.

V and J are TRBV6-1 and TRBJ1-5; no definite D call. CDR3 length: 14 residues. The ends were cut back, 0 bases at V and 6 bases at J, with 9 bases in the middle. From germline, CDR1 is MNHNS and CDR2 SASEGT. The CDR3 nucleotides read TGTGCCAGCAGTGAAGCATTCAGTGGTCAGCCCCAGCATTTT. Amino acids: CASSEAFSGQPQHF.

There are a few counts of this clone. This rearrangement joins TRBV9 to TRBJ1-1; D unresolved. Germline V CDR1 and CDR2: SGDLS, YYNGEE. The CDR3 is 15 amino acids. Deletions cut 0 bases from V and 1 base from J, with 10 bases between. The CDR3 spells CASSVADSANTEAFF. The DNA for the CDR3 is TGTGCCAGCAGCGTAGCTGACTCCGCGAACACTGAAGCTTTCTTT. Filled out from reference TRBV9 and TRBJ1-1, the complete variable domain reads DSGVTQTPKHLITATGQRVTLRCSPRSGDLSVYWYQQSLDQGLQFLIQYYNGEERAKGNILERFSAQQFPDLHSELNLSSLELGDSALYFCASSVADSANTEAFFGQGTRLTVV.

This rearrangement joins TRBV6-5 to TRBJ1-3; D is unresolved. V was shortened by 7 bases and J by 4 bases, with 5 bases between the two germline ends. CDR1 and CDR2 from the germline V gene are MNHEY and SVGAGI. The CDR3 runs to 11 residues. CDR3 sequence reads: CASTGGNTIYF. CDR3 bases: TGTGCCAGCACGGGGGGAAACACCATATATTTT.

The chain uses TRBV5-4 and TRBJ1-2; possibly TRBD1 for D (6 bases). Germline CDR1 is SGHNT and CDR2 is YYREEE (reference sequence). The ends were cut back, 1 base at V and 8 bases at J, with 18 bases in the middle. This CDR3 is 15 amino acids long. CDR3 sequence: CASSLTPGDKEGYTF. The DNA for the CDR3 is TGTGCCAGCAGCTTGACTCCCGGGGACAAGGAAGGCTACACCTTC. Variable domain in full (rest from reference TRBV5-4 and TRBJ1-2): ETGVTQSPTHLIKTRGQQVTLRCSSQSGHNTVSWYQQALGQGPQFIFQYYREEENGRGNFPPRFSGLQFPNYSSELNVNALELDDSALYLCASSLTPGDKEGYTFGSGTRLTVV.

The chain is built from TRBV19 and TRBJ1-5, with 7 bases aligning to TRBD1. J lost 0 bases, V lost 0 bases, and 2 bases had no gene match. CDR3 length equals 16 residues. Per germline, CDR1 LNHDA and CDR2 SQIVND (reference sequence). The CDR3 region has the DNA TGTGCCAGTAGTATAGACAGGGGGTTTAGCAATCAGCCCCAGCATTTT. Translating it yields CASSIDRGFSNQPQHF.